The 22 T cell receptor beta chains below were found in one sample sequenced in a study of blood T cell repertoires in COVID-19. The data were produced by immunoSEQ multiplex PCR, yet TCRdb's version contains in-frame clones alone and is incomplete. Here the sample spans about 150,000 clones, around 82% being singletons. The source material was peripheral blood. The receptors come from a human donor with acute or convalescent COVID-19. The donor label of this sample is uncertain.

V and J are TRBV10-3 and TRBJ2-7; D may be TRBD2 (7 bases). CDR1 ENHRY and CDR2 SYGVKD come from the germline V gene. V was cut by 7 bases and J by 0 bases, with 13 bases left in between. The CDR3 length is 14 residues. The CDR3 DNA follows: TGTGCCATCAAGGATGGGGGGGCCTCCTACGAGCAGTACTTC. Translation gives CAIKDGGASYEQYF.

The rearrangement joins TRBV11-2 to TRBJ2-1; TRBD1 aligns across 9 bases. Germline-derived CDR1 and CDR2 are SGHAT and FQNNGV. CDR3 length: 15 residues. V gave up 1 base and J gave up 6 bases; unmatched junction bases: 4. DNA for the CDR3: TGTGCCAGCAGCTTAGGAGGGACAGGGTTCAATGAGCAGTTCTTC. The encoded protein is CASSLGGTGFNEQFF.

The DNA of the CDR3 is TGTGCCAGCAGCTTAGGACAGGGAACGCGGCCCCAGCATTTT. This sequence encodes CASSLGQGTRPQHF. The chain joins TRBV7-2 to TRBJ1-5; 7 bases are a match to TRBD1. This CDR3 spans 14 amino acids. With 1 base clipped from V and 9 bases from J, the junction kept 6 bases outside the gene matches. The germline V gene encodes CDR1 SGHTA and CDR2 FQGNSA.

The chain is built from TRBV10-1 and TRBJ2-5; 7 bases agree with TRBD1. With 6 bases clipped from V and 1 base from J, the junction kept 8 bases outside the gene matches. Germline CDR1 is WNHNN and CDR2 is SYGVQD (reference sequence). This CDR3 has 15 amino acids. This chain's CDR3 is CASSPSWTGQETQYF. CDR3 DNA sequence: TGCGCCAGCAGCCCCTCTTGGACAGGCCAAGAGACCCAGTACTTC.

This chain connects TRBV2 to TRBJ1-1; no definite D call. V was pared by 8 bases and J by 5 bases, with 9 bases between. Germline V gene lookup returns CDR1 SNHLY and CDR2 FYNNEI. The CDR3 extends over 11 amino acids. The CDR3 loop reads CASAGETEAFF. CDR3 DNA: TGTGCCAGCGCTGGGGAGACTGAAGCTTTCTTT. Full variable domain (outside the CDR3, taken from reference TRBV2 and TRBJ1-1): EPEVTQTPSHQVTQMGQEVILRCVPISNHLYFYWYRQILGQKVEFLVSFYNNEISEKSEIFDDQFSVERPDGSNFTLKIRSTKLEDSAMYFCASAGETEAFFGQGTRLTVV.

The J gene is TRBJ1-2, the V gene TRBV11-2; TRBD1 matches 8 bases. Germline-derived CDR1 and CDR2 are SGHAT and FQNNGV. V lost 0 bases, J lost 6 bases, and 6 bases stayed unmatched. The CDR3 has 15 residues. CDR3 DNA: TGTGCCAGCAGCTTAGAAGGCTACAGGGGGGATGGCTACACCTTC. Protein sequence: CASSLEGYRGDGYTF.

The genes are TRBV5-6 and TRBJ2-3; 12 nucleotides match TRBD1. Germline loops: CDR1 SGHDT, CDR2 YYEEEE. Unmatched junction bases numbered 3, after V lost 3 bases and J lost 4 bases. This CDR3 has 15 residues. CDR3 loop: CASSWDRGQADTQYF. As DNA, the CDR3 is TGTGCCAGCAGCTGGGACAGGGGGCAGGCAGATACGCAGTATTTT.

CDR3 in amino acids: CATSDWDRGGGLYSPLHF. DNA for the CDR3: TGTGCCACCAGTGATTGGGACAGGGGGGGAGGGCTCTATTCACCCCTCCACTTT. The gene calls are TRBV24-1 and TRBJ1-6; TRBD1 matches 11 bases. CDR3 length equals 18 residues. CDR1 and CDR2 from the germline V gene are KGHDR and SFDVKD. V lost 2 bases and J lost 8; bases outside the gene matches: 10.

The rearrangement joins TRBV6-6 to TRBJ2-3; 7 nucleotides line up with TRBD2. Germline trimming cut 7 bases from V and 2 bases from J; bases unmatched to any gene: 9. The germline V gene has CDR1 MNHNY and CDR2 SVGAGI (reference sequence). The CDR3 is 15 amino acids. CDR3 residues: CASTRAGRHTDTQYF. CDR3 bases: TGTGCCAGCACGCGAGCGGGGCGTCACACAGATACGCAGTATTTT.

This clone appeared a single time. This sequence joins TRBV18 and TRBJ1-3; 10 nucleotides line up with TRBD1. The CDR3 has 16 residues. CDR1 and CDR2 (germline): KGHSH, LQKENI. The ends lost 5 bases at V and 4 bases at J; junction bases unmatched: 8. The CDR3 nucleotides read TGTGCCAGCTCAAACGCGGGACAGGGGAGCGGAAACACCATATATTTT. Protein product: CASSNAGQGSGNTIYF.

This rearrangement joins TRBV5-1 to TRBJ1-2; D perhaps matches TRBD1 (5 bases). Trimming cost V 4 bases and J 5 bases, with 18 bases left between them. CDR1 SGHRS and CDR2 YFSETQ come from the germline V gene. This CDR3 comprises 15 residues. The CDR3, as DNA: TGCGCCAGCAGCCCCGCATGGGGGGAGAATTATGGCTACACCTTC. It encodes CASSPAWGENYGYTF.

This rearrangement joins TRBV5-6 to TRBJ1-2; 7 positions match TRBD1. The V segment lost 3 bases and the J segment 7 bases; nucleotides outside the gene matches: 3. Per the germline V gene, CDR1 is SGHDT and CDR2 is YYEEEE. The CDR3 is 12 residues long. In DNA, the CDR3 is TGTGCCAGCAGCTATACAGGGGTTGGCTACACCTTC. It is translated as CASSYTGVGYTF.

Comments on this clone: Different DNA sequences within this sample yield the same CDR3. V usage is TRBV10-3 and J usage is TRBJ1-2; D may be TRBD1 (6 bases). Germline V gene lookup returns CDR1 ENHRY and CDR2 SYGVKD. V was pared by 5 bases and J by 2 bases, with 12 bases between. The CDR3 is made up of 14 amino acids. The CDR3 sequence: CAISPGQGNYGYTF. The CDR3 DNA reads TGTGCCATCAGTCCGGGACAAGGGAACTATGGCTACACCTTC.

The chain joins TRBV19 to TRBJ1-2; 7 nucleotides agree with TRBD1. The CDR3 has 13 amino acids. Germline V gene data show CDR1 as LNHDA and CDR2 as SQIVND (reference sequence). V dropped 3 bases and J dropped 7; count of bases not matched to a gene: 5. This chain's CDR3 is CASSIVQGGGYTF. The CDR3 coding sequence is TGTGCCAGTAGTATTGTTCAGGGGGGTGGCTACACCTTC.

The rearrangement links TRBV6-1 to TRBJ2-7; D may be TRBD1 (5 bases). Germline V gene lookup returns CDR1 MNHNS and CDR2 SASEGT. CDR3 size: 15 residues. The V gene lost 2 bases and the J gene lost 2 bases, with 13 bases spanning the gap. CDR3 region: CASSELAGYPYEQYF. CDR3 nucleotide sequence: TGTGCCAGCAGTGAACTGGCAGGGTACCCCTACGAGCAGTACTTC.

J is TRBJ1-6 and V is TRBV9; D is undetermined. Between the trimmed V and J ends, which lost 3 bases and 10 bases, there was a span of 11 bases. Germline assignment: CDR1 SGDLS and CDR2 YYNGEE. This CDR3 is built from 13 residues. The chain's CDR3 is CASSAGDRSPLHF. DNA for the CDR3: TGTGCCAGCAGCGCGGGAGATCGGTCACCCCTCCACTTT.

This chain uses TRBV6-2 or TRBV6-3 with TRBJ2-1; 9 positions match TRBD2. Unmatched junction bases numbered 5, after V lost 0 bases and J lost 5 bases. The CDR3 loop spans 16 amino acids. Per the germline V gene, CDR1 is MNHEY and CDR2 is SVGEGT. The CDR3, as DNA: TGTGCCAGCAGTTACTCGGGCGGGGGGGCGAACAATGAGCAGTTCTTC. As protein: CASSYSGGGANNEQFF.

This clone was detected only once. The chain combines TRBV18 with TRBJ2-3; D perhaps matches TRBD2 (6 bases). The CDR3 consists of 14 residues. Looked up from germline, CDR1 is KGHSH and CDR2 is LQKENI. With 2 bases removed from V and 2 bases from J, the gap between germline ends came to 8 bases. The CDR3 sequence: CASSPRGLTDTQYF. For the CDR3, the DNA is TGTGCCAGCTCACCAAGGGGACTCACAGATACGCAGTATTTT.

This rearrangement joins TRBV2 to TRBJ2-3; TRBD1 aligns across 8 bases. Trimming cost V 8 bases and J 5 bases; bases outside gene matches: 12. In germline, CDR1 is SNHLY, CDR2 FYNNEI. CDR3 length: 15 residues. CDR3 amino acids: CASLTVQGAGDTQYF. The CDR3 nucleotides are TGTGCCAGCCTGACGGTCCAGGGGGCAGGAGATACGCAGTATTTT.

This CDR3 is CASNDSPDSRSYNEQFF. The CDR3 bases are TGTGCCAGCAATGACTCCCCGGACAGTCGATCCTACAATGAGCAGTTCTTC. This rearrangement joins TRBV9 to TRBJ2-1, with D perhaps matching TRBD1 (6 bases). The CDR3 has 17 residues. Germline CDR1 SGDLS, CDR2 YYNGEE. Trimming shortened V by 6 bases and J by 1 base, and 20 bases separated the two germline ends. Together with reference TRBV9 and TRBJ2-1, the CDR3 gives the full variable domain: DSGVTQTPKHLITATGQRVTLRCSPRSGDLSVYWYQQSLDQGLQFLIQYYNGEERAKGNILERFSAQQFPDLHSELNLSSLELGDSALYFCASNDSPDSRSYNEQFFGPGTRLTVL.

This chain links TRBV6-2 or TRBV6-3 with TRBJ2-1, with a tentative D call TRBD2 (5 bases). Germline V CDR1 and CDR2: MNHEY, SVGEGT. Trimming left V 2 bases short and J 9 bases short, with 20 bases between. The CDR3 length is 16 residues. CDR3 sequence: CASSYAISGSWGEQFF. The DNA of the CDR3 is TGTGCCAGCAGTTACGCTATCTCGGGGAGCTGGGGTGAGCAGTTCTTC.

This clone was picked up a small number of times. This CDR3 is CASSSGSGGGEQFF. CDR3 coding DNA: TGTGCCAGCAGCTCGGGTAGCGGGGGAGGTGAGCAGTTCTTC. The V gene is TRBV7-3, the J gene TRBJ2-1, with 9 bases fitting TRBD2. V was pared by 4 bases and J by 9 bases, with 7 bases of the junction left unmatched. The CDR3 loop spans 14 amino acids. Germline loops: CDR1 SGHTA, CDR2 FQGTGA.